This T cell receptor beta chain stems from a study of early T cells in non-severe SARS-CoV-2 infection. Background on the study: Chains were unpaired, as sequencing was done on bulk RNA from unsorted whole blood. Study conclusions and caveats: VDJdb-based annotation leaned toward anti-spike CD8 responses and missed private and CD4 specificities.

Remarks on this clonotype: Its antigen is not known.

The CDR3 totals 14 residues. Germline trimming cut 9 bases from V and 7 bases from J; bases unmatched to any gene: 9. As part of library construction, unique molecular identifiers were attached to individual cDNA molecules. TCRdb re-called the 5' RACE reads with MiXCR, one entry per CDR3 protein. The repertoire holds about 81,000 distinct CDR3 sequences, with 11% to 15% as singletons. The genes are TRBV12-3 or TRBV12-4 and TRBJ2-2; 9 positions agree with TRBD1. The TCR comes from an adult who was a healthcare worker with PCR-confirmed SARS-CoV-2 infection or an uninfected control (not recorded which). The sample comprised whole blood. CDR3 loop: CASITGTGFGELFF. In DNA, the CDR3 is TGTGCCAGTATAACCGGGACAGGGTTCGGGGAGCTGTTTTTT.